This TCR beta chain stems from a study of human T cells and chemical hapten exposure. TCRdb re-called the RACE reads with MiXCR, one entry per CDR3 protein. The sample contains more than 300,000 distinct CDR3 sequences, about 5.4% of which appear only once. This sample's time point: pre-sensitization, week 0. Indicated treatment: therapeutic diphenylcyclopropenone sensitization with weekly scalp DPC. Only a few counts were recorded for this clonotype. This clonotype was obtained from a woman under 30 with alopecia areata. Some clones in this sample may be carry-over from other donors' samples. The sample in question was whole blood, obtained in connection with sensitization to the hapten diphenylcyclopropenone (DPC).

In DNA, the CDR3 is TGTGCCAGCAGCTTAGACTCACGGTACAGGGGGCTCACTGAAGCTTTCTTT. Amino acid sequence: CASSLDSRYRGLTEAFF. The V and J genes are TRBV7-9 and TRBJ1-1; 9 nucleotides match TRBD1. Trimming at V came to 1 base and at J to 4 bases, leaving 10 bases not matched to a gene. The germline V gene has CDR1 SEHNR and CDR2 FQNEAQ (reference sequence). This CDR3 comprises 17 residues.